Listed here are 21 T cell receptor beta chains from one sample, sequenced in a study of blood T cell repertoires in COVID-19 (TCRdb year 2020). The library was built by means of the immunoSEQ multiplex PCR assay. This immuneACCESS table, as held by TCRdb, lists in-frame sequences with V and J called but not all clones. Of the missing ones, under half trace to an unresolved V gene in checked studies; the others have no known cause. The sample records around 260,000 clones, about 88% of which are singletons. Roughly 4% of the sample is in the top ten clones. Sequencing was performed on peripheral blood. These receptors were obtained from a man in his sixties who had recovered from COVID-19.

This rearrangement joins TRBV9 to TRBJ2-7, with D maybe TRBD2 (5 bases). CDR3 size: 15 residues. Germline loops: CDR1 SGDLS, CDR2 YYNGEE. Trimming removed 4 bases at V and 2 bases at J, with 16 bases between. In DNA, the CDR3 is TGTGCCAGCAGCCCCACCGGGGTCGCACCCTACGAGCAGTACTTC. Encoded protein: CASSPTGVAPYEQYF.

J is TRBJ1-5 and V is TRBV19; maybe TRBD1 (5 bases). The germline V and J ends were trimmed by 3 bases and 6 bases, with 15 bases remaining between them. CDR1 LNHDA and CDR2 SQIVND come from the germline V gene (reference sequence). The CDR3 spans 15 residues. The CDR3 here is CASSMRGGVGQPQHF. The CDR3 DNA reads as TGTGCCAGTAGTATGCGGGGGGGAGTAGGTCAGCCCCAGCATTTT.

CDR3 nucleotide sequence: TGTGCCAGCAGCGATGACATCTACGAGCAGTACTTC. Its translation: CASSDDIYEQYF. This rearrangement joins TRBV7-6 to TRBJ2-7; no reliable D call. This CDR3 is built from 12 residues. In germline, CDR1 is SGHVS, CDR2 FNYEAQ. Trimming took off 5 bases at V and 3 bases at J, with 8 bases between the two ends.

This clone appeared a single time. The V call is TRBV24-1, the J call TRBJ1-5; 9 nucleotides align to TRBD1. Germline CDR1 is KGHDR and CDR2 is SFDVKD. The CDR3 sequence is 14 residues long. The V gene end was trimmed by 3 bases and the J gene end by 8 bases; junction bases not matched to a gene: 4. CDR3: CATSDGQGMEPQHF. CDR3 nucleotides: TGTGCCACCAGTGATGGACAGGGGATGGAGCCCCAGCATTTT.

V and J are TRBV5-1 and TRBJ2-1; TRBD1 agrees at 10 bases. The germline V gene encodes CDR1 SGHRS and CDR2 YFSETQ. Losses at the gene ends were 0 bases for V and 6 bases for J; bases not matched to a gene: 6. The CDR3 extends over 16 amino acids. The CDR3 loop is CASSLVGTGASNEQFF. DNA for the CDR3: TGCGCCAGCAGCTTGGTTGGGACAGGGGCCTCCAATGAGCAGTTCTTC.

About this clone: The same CDR3 arises from other DNA sequences in this sample as well. This rearrangement joins TRBV9 to TRBJ1-5; D possibly corresponds to TRBD1 (6 bases). Germline V gene sequence: CDR1 SGDLS, CDR2 YYNGEE. V lost 0 bases to trimming and J lost 2 bases, with 9 bases between them. The CDR3 is 15 amino acids. This chain's CDR3 is CASSVGGGGNQPQHF. The CDR3 DNA is TGTGCCAGCAGCGTAGGGGGGGGCGGCAATCAGCCCCAGCATTTT.

The chain combines TRBV18 with TRBJ2-1; 10 bases match TRBD2. CDR1 KGHSH and CDR2 LQKENI come from the germline V gene. Trimming cost V 8 bases and J 9 bases; bases outside gene matches: 13. The CDR3 contains 15 residues. The CDR3 DNA reads as TGTGCCAGCGCGCGCCCCAGCGGGGGGGCCGGTGAGCAGTTCTTC. It yields the protein CASARPSGGAGEQFF.

The chain is built from TRBV3-1 (or the pseudogene TRBV3-2) and TRBJ2-7; TRBD2 might be the D (6 bases). The germline V and J ends were trimmed by 0 bases and 2 bases, with 17 bases remaining between them. The germline CDR1 and CDR2 sequences are LGHDT and YNNKEL (reference sequence). The CDR3 runs to 17 residues. For the CDR3, the DNA is TGTGCCAGCAGCCAAGATCGGGTACTAGCCTACGCCTACGAGCAGTACTTC. This translates into CASSQDRVLAYAYEQYF.

This chain uses TRBV12-3 or TRBV12-4 with TRBJ1-4; TRBD1 might be the D (5 bases). The V end lost 9 bases, the J end lost 7 bases, and 15 bases lay between the germline ends. The CDR3 extends over 13 amino acids. The CDR3 DNA reads TGTGCCAGTTCCAGGGATATGGGTGAAAAACTGTTTTTT. Translating it yields CASSRDMGEKLFF.

A single count supports this clone. CDR3 protein: CASRPRGGTNYGYTF. CDR3 DNA: TGTGCCAGTAGACCCCGGGGGGGTACCAACTATGGCTACACCTTC. V is TRBV19 and J is TRBJ1-2, with a possible D match to TRBD1 (5 bases). The CDR3 has 15 amino acids. CDR1 is LNHDA, CDR2 SQIVND, per germline (reference sequence). V was pared by 6 bases and J by 2 bases, with 16 bases between.

The rearrangement links TRBV7-3 to TRBJ2-2; TRBD1 matches at 7 bases. This CDR3 is 13 amino acids long. J was trimmed by 9 bases and V by 5 bases; bases with no gene match: 6. Germline values: CDR1 SGHTA, CDR2 FQGTGA. Here the CDR3 reads CASSQDRLRELFF. CDR3 bases: TGTGCCAGCAGCCAGGACAGGTTGCGGGAGCTGTTTTTT. Using reference TRBV7-3 and TRBJ2-2 for the parts outside the CDR3, the full variable domain is GAGVSQTPSNKVTEKGKYVELRCDPISGHTALYWYRQSLGQGPEFLIYFQGTGAADDSGLPNDRFFAVRPEGSVSTLKIQRTERGDSAVYLCASSQDRLRELFFGEGSRLTVL.

The rearrangement joins TRBV9 to TRBJ2-5; 11 nucleotides line up with TRBD2. With V trimmed by 0 bases and J by 2 bases, 6 bases remained unmatched. This CDR3 comprises 17 residues. Germline CDR1 and CDR2: SGDLS and YYNGEE. CDR3 region: CASSVALAGGQQETQYF. The CDR3 DNA is TGTGCCAGCAGCGTAGCCCTAGCGGGGGGCCAACAAGAGACCCAGTACTTC.

The chain uses TRBV18 and TRBJ2-6; D may be TRBD2 (6 bases). V was clipped by 3 bases and J by 0 bases, with 12 bases between them. The germline gives CDR1 KGHSH, CDR2 LQKENI. CDR3 size: 17 residues. The CDR3 here is CASSPPWGDSGANVLTF. The CDR3 nucleotides read TGTGCCAGCTCACCCCCTTGGGGGGACTCTGGGGCCAACGTCCTGACTTTC.

V is TRBV5-1 and J is TRBJ1-2; D gene ambiguous. Trimming stripped 3 bases from V and 3 bases from J, with 15 bases between. The germline V gene has CDR1 SGHRS and CDR2 YFSETQ. This CDR3 has 15 residues. CDR3 in amino acids: CASSSSGKEDYGYTF. The CDR3 nucleotides read TGCGCCAGCAGCTCCTCGGGGAAGGAGGACTATGGCTACACCTTC.

The chain recombines TRBV10-3 with TRBJ1-5; D unclear. Germline V gene lookup returns CDR1 ENHRY and CDR2 SYGVKD. The CDR3 runs to 13 residues. V lost 5 bases to trimming and J lost 5 bases, with 10 bases between them. The CDR3 sequence is CAISWELDQPQHF. In nucleotides, the CDR3 is TGTGCCATCAGTTGGGAGCTTGATCAGCCCCAGCATTTT.

The chain joins TRBV6-5 to TRBJ1-4; 7 nucleotides agree with TRBD1. This CDR3 is 15 amino acids long. CDR1 and CDR2 (germline): MNHEY, SVGAGI. Losses at the gene ends were 5 bases for V and 5 bases for J; bases not matched to a gene: 8. CDR3 nucleotide sequence: TGTGCCAGCAGTAGTCGAGGAGGGGGCAATGAAAAACTGTTTTTT. Residues: CASSSRGGGNEKLFF.

The DNA for the CDR3 is TGTGCCAGCAGCGAATCGGGAGTTCGGGGTATGGAAGCTTTCTTT. It codes for CASSESGVRGMEAFF. This chain uses TRBV4-2 with TRBJ1-1; D is unclear. This CDR3 is 15 amino acids long. The V gene's germline CDR1 is LGHNA and CDR2 YNFKEQ. V was cut by 5 bases and J by 8 bases, with 21 bases left in between.

The V and J genes are TRBV9 and TRBJ2-1, with 9 bases that match TRBD1. The V and J ends lost 0 bases and 0 bases, in that order; junction bases with no gene match: 7. From germline, CDR1 is SGDLS and CDR2 YYNGEE. This CDR3 is 18 amino acids long. The CDR3 loop reads CASSVAPGTGSSYNEQFF. CDR3 nucleotides: TGTGCCAGCAGCGTAGCGCCTGGGACAGGGAGCTCCTACAATGAGCAGTTCTTC.

The count of this clone is one. The J gene is TRBJ2-3, the V gene TRBV3-1 (or the pseudogene TRBV3-2); D gene uncertain. Germline V lookup: CDR1 LGHDT, CDR2 YNNKEL (reference sequence). The germline V and J ends were trimmed by 3 bases and 0 bases, with 10 bases remaining between them. This CDR3 contains 15 residues. CDR3 residues: CASSHGYGSTDTQYF. The CDR3 DNA follows: TGTGCCAGCAGCCACGGGTACGGCAGCACAGATACGCAGTATTTT.

Only a few counts were recorded for this clone. The chain joins TRBV6-1 to TRBJ2-5, with a tentative D call TRBD2 (5 bases). V was clipped by 0 bases and J by 6 bases, with 14 bases between them. Germline V lookup: CDR1 MNHNS, CDR2 SASEGT. The CDR3 runs 15 residues. CDR3 amino acids: CASSEASTGFQTQYF. The CDR3 DNA reads as TGTGCCAGCAGTGAAGCAAGTACGGGGTTCCAGACCCAGTACTTC.

The rearrangement joins TRBV10-3 to TRBJ2-7; D ambiguous. V lost 2 bases to trimming and J lost 0 bases, with 8 bases between them. In germline, CDR1 is ENHRY, CDR2 SYGVKD. CDR3 size: 14 residues. CDR3 nucleotide sequence: TGTGCCATCAGTGAGACAGAAAGCTCCTACGAGCAGTACTTC. It is translated as CAISETESSYEQYF.